This T cell receptor beta chain appears in the sequencing data of a study of regulatory T cells in long-lasting Graves disease. This clonotype showed up just a few times. Its antigen is currently unknown. General study results and limits: Persistent Graves' cases showed lower TCR diversity than newly diagnosed cases. TRBV28, TRBJ1-2 and TRBJ2-5 emerged as the favored segments in persistent disease.

Arm-PCR with iRepertoire HTBI primers amplified the CDR3 regions for these TCR beta libraries. One entry per CDR3 protein, called by TCRdb with MiXCR from the multiplex PCR reads. The table includes around 450,000 distinct CDR3 sequences, about a fifth detected once. Germline CDR1 SGHTA, CDR2 FQGTGA. This CDR3 is 15 amino acids long. Trimming pared 1 base from V and 5 bases from J, leaving 15 bases between. Noted time point: persistent/refractory GD, antithyroid drugs over 5 years with positive TRAb. The TCR library used RNA extracted from PBMCs. Clinicians diagnosed Graves' disease using American Thyroid Association guidelines.

The chain carries TRBV7-3 and TRBJ2-7, with D uncertain. Sequenced material: peripheral blood mononuclear cells (PBMCs), taken when the disease was refractory, from a patient treated with antithyroid drugs. The TCR originated in a female donor with Graves disease. CDR3 DNA: TGTGCCAGCAGCTTAAAGGGCCGCAGGACCCACGAGCAGTACTTC. Translating it yields CASSLKGRRTHEQYF.